The clone carrying this T cell receptor (beta chain) was seen repeatedly, ten times or more. This beta chain came through as a stray read in a library set up for alpha chains, and its size says little. Germline V CDR1 and CDR2: MDHEN, SYDVKM. V was trimmed by 7 bases and J by 5 bases, leaving 11 bases between them. The CDR3 is made up of 12 amino acids. Stated time point: sample taken at primary tumor resection. Whole RNA, isolated from tumor, nontumor lung or frozen PBMC, was sequenced without prior sorting. The entry originates in a study of spatial heterogeneity in lung cancer. Every TCR cDNA molecule bore a unique molecular identifier. TCRdb redid the calling of the 5' RACE reads with MiXCR, one entry per CDR3 protein. The sample lists 8,500 to 9,000 distinct CDR3 sequences; approximately 4.6% were seen once.

This sequence was found in a male donor with early-stage non-small cell lung cancer. V gene TRBV28 combines with J gene TRBJ1-1; D not certain. The sample here was PBMCs, taken at surgery. CDR3 amino acids: CASIRGGTEAFF. The DNA for the CDR3 is TGTGCCAGCATCCGGGGTGGGACTGAAGCTTTCTTT.